Reported below is one T cell receptor (beta chain). Its specificity is not known. The data were obtained in a study of T cell repertoires in cytomegalovirus infection. TCRdb re-called the reads through MiXCR, storing one row per CDR3 protein. This repertoire shows about half a million distinct CDR3 sequences, about two fifths found once; its top ten account for around 45%. The starting material was cultured PBMCs, obtained from culture after CMV antigen stimulation. This clonotype originated in a human donor in good health (CMV status not recorded). Some clones in this sample may be carry-over from other donors' samples.

The CDR3 spells CASRVAGVRYNEQFF. CDR3 sequence (DNA): TGTGCCAGCAGGGTAGCGGGAGTGAGGTACAATGAGCAGTTCTTC. The chain is built from TRBV6-2 or TRBV6-3 and TRBJ2-1; 9 nucleotides line up with TRBD2. Germline CDR1 MNHEY, CDR2 SVGEGT. V was clipped by 6 bases and J by 4 bases; unmatched bases: 7. The CDR3 has 15 amino acids.